This TCR beta chain was recorded in a study of shared clonotypes between healthy human individuals. Findings and limits, study-wide: As a rule, naive subsets had a larger estimated richness than memory subsets.

Trimming stripped 4 bases from V and 3 bases from J, with 8 bases between. CDR1 is SGDLS, CDR2 YYNGEE, per germline. This CDR3 comprises 12 residues. Researchers ran the assay at a deep level. Across several immunoSEQ plates, the genomic DNA of each subset was split evenly. Libraries were prepared by immunoSEQ multiplex PCR; TCRdb keeps only in-frame clonotypes and omits some of them. This table holds roughly 700,000 clones, approximately 79% found once. This clone showed up just once. The antigen remains undetermined. The sample consisted of memory CD4+ T cells sorted from blood. The subset was: CD45RA-negative fraction. J is TRBJ2-7 and V is TRBV9; D is undetermined. This clonotype was obtained from a woman in her twenties or thirties in good health. CDR3 region: CASSPRNYEQYF. CDR3 DNA: TGTGCCAGCAGCCCGCGTAACTACGAGCAGTACTTC. Full variable domain (remainder filled in from reference TRBV9 and TRBJ2-7): DSGVTQTPKHLITATGQRVTLRCSPRSGDLSVYWYQQSLDQGLQFLIQYYNGEERAKGNILERFSAQQFPDLHSELNLSSLELGDSALYFCASSPRNYEQYFGPGTRLTVT.